A selection of T cell receptor beta chains follows, all from one sample in a study of metastatic and nonmetastatic thyroid tumors. MiXCR re-clonotyped the PCR reads for TCRdb. The table includes around 15,000 clones, around 22% detected once. The sample taken for sequencing was adjacent normal tissue. These receptors came from a female donor with papillary thyroid cancer or a benign thyroid nodule (not recorded which). Some clones in this sample may be carry-over from other donors' samples. Each CDR3 is given with its conserved first and last residue. Each record gives: J gene, clone size, V gene, D gene, CDR3 protein, CDR3 DNA. A D gene is named only where the DNA matches it firmly. Some rows mark clone size as missing; the rest say once, few, many or name a class of expanded clone.

>TRBJ2-7|.|TRBV20-1|.
CSARGTLYEQYF
TGCAGTGCTAGAGGGACCCTCTACGAGCAGTACTTC
>TRBJ2-7|.|TRBV5-1|TRBD2
CASGSGGAYEQYF
TGCGCCAGCGGGTCCGGGGGGGCCTACGAGCAGTACTTC
>TRBJ2-7|.|TRBV20-1|TRBD2
CSARGTSGSKSYEQYF
TGCAGTGCTAGAGGTACTAGCGGGAGTAAGTCCTACGAGCAGTACTTC
>TRBJ2-7|.|TRBV11-3|.
CASSLASYEQYF
TGTGCCAGCAGCTTGGCGTCCTACGAGCAGTACTTC
>TRBJ1-2|few|TRBV6-6|.
CASSYGLDRREYGYTF
TGTGCCAGCAGTTATGGGTTGGACCGGAGGGAATATGGCTACACCTTC
>TRBJ2-2|few|TRBV11-3|.
CASSSSGTNTGELFF
TGTGCCAGCAGCTCGTCCGGGACTAACACCGGGGAGCTGTTTTTT
>TRBJ1-5|.|TRBV12-3/TRBV12-4|.
CASSLRLGCNQPQHF
TGTGCCAGCAGTTTACGATTGGGGTGCAATCAGCCCCAGCATTTT
>TRBJ1-6|.|TRBV11-3|TRBD1
CASSLARGPGSPLHF
TGTGCCAGCAGCTTAGCCAGGGGGCCGGGGTCACCCCTCCACTTT
>TRBJ1-1|.|TRBV6-5|.
CASSYVRRQGRLDTEAFF
TGTGCCAGCAGTTACGTACGGAGGCAGGGGCGGTTGGACACTGAAGCTTTCTTT
>TRBJ2-1|.|TRBV6-4|.
CASSDREYNEQFF
TGTGCCAGCAGTGACCGGGAGTACAATGAGCAGTTCTTC
>TRBJ2-7|.|TRBV13|TRBD2
CASSLGLAGYEQYF
TGTGCCAGCAGCTTAGGACTAGCGGGTTACGAGCAGTACTTC
>TRBJ1-5|.|TRBV28|.
CASSLQGPQPQHF
TGTGCCAGCAGTTTACAGGGACCGCAGCCCCAGCATTTT
>TRBJ2-7|.|TRBV5-1|.
CASSLTIGYEQYF
TGCGCCAGCAGCTTGACCATTGGGTACGAGCAGTACTTC
>TRBJ1-1|many|TRBV6-1|.
CASSLRTVGHTEAFF
TGTGCCAGCAGTCTTCGGACAGTGGGGCACACTGAAGCTTTCTTT
>TRBJ2-7|.|TRBV7-9|TRBD1
CASSLSGQGQQYF
TGTGCCAGCAGCTTATCCGGACAGGGTCAGCAGTACTTC
>TRBJ1-3|many|TRBV10-1|.
CASKNLSHSGNTIYF
TGCGCCAGCAAAAATCTGAGCCACTCTGGAAACACCATATATTTT
>TRBJ2-1|.|TRBV6-1|.
CASSEATLDSWYNEQFF
TGTGCCAGCAGTGAAGCGACCCTTGACTCCTGGTACAATGAGCAGTTCTTC
>TRBJ2-7|.|TRBV5-8|TRBD2
CASSNRGGTSYEQYF
TGTGCCAGCAGCAACCGGGGGGGGACATCCTACGAGCAGTACTTC
>TRBJ2-2|many|TRBV12-3/TRBV12-4|.
CASSFTLLNTGELFF
TGTGCCAGCAGTTTCACCCTCCTGAACACCGGGGAGCTGTTTTTT
>TRBJ2-3|.|TRBV6-1|TRBD1
CASSRNRDRVSDTQYF
TGTGCCAGCAGTCGGAACCGGGACAGGGTCTCAGATACGCAGTATTTT
>TRBJ1-4|.|TRBV12-3/TRBV12-4|TRBD1
CAGSPGQGARNEKLFF
TGTGCCGGCAGCCCGGGACAGGGGGCCCGTAATGAAAAACTGTTTTTT
>TRBJ1-2|few|TRBV28|TRBD1
CASSLLRTGIDGYTF
TGTGCCAGCAGTTTACTTCGGACAGGGATTGATGGCTACACCTTC
>TRBJ2-2|.|TRBV11-1|.
CASSLGRGTNTGELFF
TGTGCCAGCAGCTTAGGCAGGGGTACGAACACCGGGGAGCTGTTTTTT
>TRBJ1-6|many|TRBV19|TRBD1
CASTGTVNNSPLHF
TGTGCCAGTACTGGGACAGTAAATAATTCACCCCTCCACTTT
>TRBJ2-7|few|TRBV10-1|.
CASSQGVSGYEQYF
TGCGCCAGCAGTCAAGGGGTGAGCGGCTACGAGCAGTACTTC
>TRBJ2-7|.|TRBV5-1|TRBD2
CASSPSGSTYEQYF
TGCGCCAGCAGCCCCAGCGGGAGCACCTACGAGCAGTACTTC
>TRBJ2-7|.|TRBV10-3|.
CAISKQGVDEQYF
TGTGCCATCAGCAAACAGGGCGTTGACGAGCAGTACTTC
>TRBJ2-7|few|TRBV11-2|TRBD2
CASSSWTSGRLYEQYF
TGTGCCAGCAGCTCGTGGACTAGCGGGAGGCTCTACGAGCAGTACTTC
>TRBJ2-3|few|TRBV6-5|TRBD2
CASSSTSGGSDTQYF
TGTGCCAGCAGTTCGACTAGCGGGGGGTCGGATACGCAGTATTTT
>TRBJ2-1|.|TRBV7-9|.
CASSPLIDQVFF
TGTGCCAGCAGCCCCTTGATAGACCAAGTGTTCTTC
>TRBJ2-7|.|TRBV6-9|.
CASSSASGWYF
TGTGCCAGCAGTTCCGCCTCGGGTTGGTACTTC
>TRBJ2-1|many|TRBV20-1|TRBD2
CSAGAGGPREQFF
TGCAGTGCGGGGGCGGGAGGGCCTCGTGAGCAGTTCTTC
>TRBJ1-3|.|TRBV19|.
CASSIDFDSGNTIYF
TGTGCCAGTAGTATAGACTTCGACTCTGGAAACACCATATATTTT
>TRBJ2-3|few|TRBV20-1|TRBD2
CSARILAGGTDTQYF
TGCAGTGCTAGAATCCTAGCGGGTGGCACAGATACGCAGTATTTT
>TRBJ2-1|.|TRBV10-3|TRBD2
CAILAGVNEQFF
TGTGCCATACTAGCGGGAGTCAATGAGCAGTTCTTC
>TRBJ2-3|few|TRBV5-1|TRBD2
CASSLLPAGGTDTQYF
TGCGCCAGCAGCTTGCTCCCAGCGGGAGGCACAGATACGCAGTATTTT
>TRBJ2-7|.|TRBV20-1|.
CSALGAQGNREQYF
TGCAGTGCCCTCGGAGCCCAAGGGAACCGCGAGCAGTACTTC